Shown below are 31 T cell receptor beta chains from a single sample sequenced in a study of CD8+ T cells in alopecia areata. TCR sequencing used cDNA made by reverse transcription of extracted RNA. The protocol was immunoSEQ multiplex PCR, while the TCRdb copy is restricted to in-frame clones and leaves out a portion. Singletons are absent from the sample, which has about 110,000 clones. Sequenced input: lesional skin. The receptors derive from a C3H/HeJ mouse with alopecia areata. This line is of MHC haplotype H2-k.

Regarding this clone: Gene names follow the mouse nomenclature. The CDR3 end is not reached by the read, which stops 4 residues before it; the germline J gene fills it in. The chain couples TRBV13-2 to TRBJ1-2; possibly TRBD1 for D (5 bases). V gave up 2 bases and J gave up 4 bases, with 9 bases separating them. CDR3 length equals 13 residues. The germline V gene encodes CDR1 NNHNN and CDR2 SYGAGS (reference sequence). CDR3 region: CASGDRESSDYTF. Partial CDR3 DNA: TGTGCCAGCGGTGACAGGGAGAGCTCC.

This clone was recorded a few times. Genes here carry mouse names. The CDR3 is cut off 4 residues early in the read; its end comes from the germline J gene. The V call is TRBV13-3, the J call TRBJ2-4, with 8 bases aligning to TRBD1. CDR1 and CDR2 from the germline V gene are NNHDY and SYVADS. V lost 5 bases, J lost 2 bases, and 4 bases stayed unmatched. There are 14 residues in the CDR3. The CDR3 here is CASSPQGAQNTLYF. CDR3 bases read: TGTGCCAGCAGCCCCCAGGGGGCTCAAAAC.

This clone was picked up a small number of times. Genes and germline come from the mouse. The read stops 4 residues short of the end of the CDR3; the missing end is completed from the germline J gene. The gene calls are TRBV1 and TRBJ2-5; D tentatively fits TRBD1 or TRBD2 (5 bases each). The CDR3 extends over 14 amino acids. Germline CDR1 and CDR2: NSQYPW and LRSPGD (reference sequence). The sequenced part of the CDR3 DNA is TGCACCTGCAGTGCAGGGGGACGAGGGGAC. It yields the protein CTCSAGGRGD. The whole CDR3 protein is CTCSAGGRGDTQYF.

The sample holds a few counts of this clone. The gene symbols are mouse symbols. The CDR3 sequence: CAWSGTAETLYF. CDR3 DNA (partial): TGTGCCTGGAGTGGGACAGCAGAA. V and J are TRBV31 and TRBJ2-3; a possible D gene is TRBD1 (6 bases). The read halts 4 residues ahead of the CDR3 end, with the missing end drawn from the germline J gene. Germline V lookup: CDR1 GKSSPN, CDR2 SITVG. The CDR3 is 12 residues long. V dropped 2 bases and J dropped 3 bases, with 6 bases sitting between them.

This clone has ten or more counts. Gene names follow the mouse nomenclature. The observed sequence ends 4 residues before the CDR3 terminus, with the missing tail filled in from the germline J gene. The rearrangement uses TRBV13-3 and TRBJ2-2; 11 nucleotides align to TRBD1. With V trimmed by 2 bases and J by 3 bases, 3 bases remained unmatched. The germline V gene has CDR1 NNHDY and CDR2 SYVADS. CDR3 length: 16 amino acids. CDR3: CASSEDRGRDTGQLYF. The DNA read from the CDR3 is TGTGCCAGCAGTGAGGACAGGGGGCGCGACACCGGG.

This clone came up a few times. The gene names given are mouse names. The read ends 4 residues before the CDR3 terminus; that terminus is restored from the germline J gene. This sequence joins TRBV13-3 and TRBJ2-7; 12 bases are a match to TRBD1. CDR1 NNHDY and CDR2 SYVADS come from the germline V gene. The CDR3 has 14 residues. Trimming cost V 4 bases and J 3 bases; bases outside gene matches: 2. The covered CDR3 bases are TGTGCCAGCAGTCGGGACAGGGGGCACTAT. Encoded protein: CASSRDRGHY. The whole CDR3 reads CASSRDRGHYEQYF.

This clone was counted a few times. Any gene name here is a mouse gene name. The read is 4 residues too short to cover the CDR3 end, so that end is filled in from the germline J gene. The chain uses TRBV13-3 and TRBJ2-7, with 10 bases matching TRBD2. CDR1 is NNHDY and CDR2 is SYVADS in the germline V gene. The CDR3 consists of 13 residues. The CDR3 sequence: CASSSLGGHEQYF. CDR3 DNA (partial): TGTGCCAGCAGTTCCCTGGGGGGGCAT.

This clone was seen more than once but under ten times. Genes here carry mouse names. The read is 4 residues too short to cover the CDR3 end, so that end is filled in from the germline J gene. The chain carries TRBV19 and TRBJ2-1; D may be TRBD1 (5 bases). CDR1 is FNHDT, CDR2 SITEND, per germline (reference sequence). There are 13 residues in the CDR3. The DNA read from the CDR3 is TGTGCCAGCAGTCCTTCAGGGAGAGCT. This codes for CASSPSGRA. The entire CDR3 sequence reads CASSPSGRAEQFF.

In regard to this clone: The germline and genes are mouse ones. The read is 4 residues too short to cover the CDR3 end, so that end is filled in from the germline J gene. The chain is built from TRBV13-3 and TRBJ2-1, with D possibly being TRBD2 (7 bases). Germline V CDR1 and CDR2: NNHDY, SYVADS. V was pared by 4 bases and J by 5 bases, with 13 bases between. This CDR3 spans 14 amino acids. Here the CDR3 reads CASSKGGWDAEQFF. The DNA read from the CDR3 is TGTGCCAGCAGTAAGGGGGGGTGGGATGCT.

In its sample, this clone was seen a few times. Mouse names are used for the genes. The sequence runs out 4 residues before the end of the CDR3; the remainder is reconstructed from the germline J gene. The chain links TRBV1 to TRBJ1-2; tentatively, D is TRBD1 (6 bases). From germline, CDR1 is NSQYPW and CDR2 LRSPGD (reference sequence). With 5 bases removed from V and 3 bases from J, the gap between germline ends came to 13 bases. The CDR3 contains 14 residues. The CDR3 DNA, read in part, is TGCACCTGCAGTCCTCAGGGGAAAGACTCC. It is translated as CTCSPQGKDS. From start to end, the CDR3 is CTCSPQGKDSDYTF. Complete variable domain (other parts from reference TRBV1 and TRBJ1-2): VTLLEQNPRWRLVPRGQAVNLRCILKNSQYPWMSWYQQDLQKQLQWLFTLRSPGDKEVKSLPGADYLATRVTDTELRLQVANMSQGRTLYCTCSPQGKDSDYTFGSGTRLLVI.

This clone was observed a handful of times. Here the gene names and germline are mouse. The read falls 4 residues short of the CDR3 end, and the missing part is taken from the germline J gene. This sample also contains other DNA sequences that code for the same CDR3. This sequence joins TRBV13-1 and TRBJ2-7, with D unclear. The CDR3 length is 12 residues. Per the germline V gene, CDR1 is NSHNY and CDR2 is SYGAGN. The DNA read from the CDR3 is TGTGCCAGCAGCCCTAGACAATAT. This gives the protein CASSPRQY. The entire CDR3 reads CASSPRQYEQYF.

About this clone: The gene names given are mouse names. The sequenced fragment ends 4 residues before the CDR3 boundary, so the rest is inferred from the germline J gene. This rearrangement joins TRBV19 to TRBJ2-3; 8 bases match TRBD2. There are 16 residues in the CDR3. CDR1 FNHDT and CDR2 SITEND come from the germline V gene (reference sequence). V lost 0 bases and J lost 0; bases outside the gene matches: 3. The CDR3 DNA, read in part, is TGTGCCAGCAGTATAGTCGGGGGGGCTAGTGCAGAA. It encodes CASSIVGGASAE. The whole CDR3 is CASSIVGGASAETLYF. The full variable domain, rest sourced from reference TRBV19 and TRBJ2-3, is GGIITQTPKFLIGQEGQKLTLKCQQNFNHDTMYWYRQDSGKGLRLIYYSITENDLQKGDLSEGYDASREKKSSFSLTVTSAQKNEMAVFLCASSIVGGASAETLYFGSGTRLTVL.

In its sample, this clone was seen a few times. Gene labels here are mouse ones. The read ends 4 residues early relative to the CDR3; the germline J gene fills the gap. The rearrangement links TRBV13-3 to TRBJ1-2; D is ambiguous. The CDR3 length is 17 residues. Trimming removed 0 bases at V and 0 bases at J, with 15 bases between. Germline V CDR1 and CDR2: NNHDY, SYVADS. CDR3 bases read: TGTGCCAGCAGTGATGACCCCGACAACCGATCAAACTCC. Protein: CASSDDPDNRSNS. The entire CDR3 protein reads CASSDDPDNRSNSDYTF.

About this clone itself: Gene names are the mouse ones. This CDR3 reads CASRDWGVDDAETLYF. CDR3 DNA, as far as it was read: TGTGCCAGCAGGGACTGGGGGGTGGATGATGCAGAA. The chain combines TRBV19 with TRBJ2-3, with TRBD2 identical over 11 bases. The CDR3 is cut off 4 residues early in the read; its end comes from the germline J gene. V trimming: 5 bases; J trimming: 2 bases; junction bases outside the gene matches: 7. CDR1 is FNHDT, CDR2 SITEND, per germline (reference sequence). The CDR3 is 16 residues long.

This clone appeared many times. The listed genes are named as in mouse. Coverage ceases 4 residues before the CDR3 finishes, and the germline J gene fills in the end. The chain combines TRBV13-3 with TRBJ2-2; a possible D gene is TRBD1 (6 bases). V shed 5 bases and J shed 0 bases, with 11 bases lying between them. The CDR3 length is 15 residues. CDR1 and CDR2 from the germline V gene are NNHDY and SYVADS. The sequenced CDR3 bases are TGTGCCAGCAGCGTGGGACACACAAACACCGGG. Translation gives CASSVGHTNTG. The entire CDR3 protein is CASSVGHTNTGQLYF.

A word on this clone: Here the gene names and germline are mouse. The CDR3 loop reads CASSIWGEGAEQFF. CDR3 bases read: TGTGCCAGCAGTATCTGGGGGGAAGGGGCT. The V call is TRBV13-1, the J call TRBJ2-1, with 8 bases lining up with TRBD2. The CDR3 extends 4 residues past the end of the read, so its final part is completed from the germline J gene. The CDR3 loop spans 14 amino acids. Germline lookup yields CDR1 NSHNY and CDR2 SYGAGN.

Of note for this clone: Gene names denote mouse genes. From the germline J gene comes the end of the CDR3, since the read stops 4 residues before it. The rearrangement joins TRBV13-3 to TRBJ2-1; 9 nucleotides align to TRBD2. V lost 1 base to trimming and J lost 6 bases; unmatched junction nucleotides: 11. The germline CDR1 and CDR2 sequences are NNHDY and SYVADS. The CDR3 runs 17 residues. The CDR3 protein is CASSDWGGARIFAEQFF. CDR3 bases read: TGTGCCAGCAGTGATTGGGGGGGCGCCCGAATATTTGCT.

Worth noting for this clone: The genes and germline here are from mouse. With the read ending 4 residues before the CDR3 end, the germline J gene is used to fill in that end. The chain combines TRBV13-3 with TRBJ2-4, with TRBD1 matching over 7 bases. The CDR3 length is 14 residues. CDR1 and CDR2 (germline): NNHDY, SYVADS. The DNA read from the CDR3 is TGTGCCAGCAGTGATAGGGACAGCGGGAAC. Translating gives CASSDRDSGN. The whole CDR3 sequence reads CASSDRDSGNTLYF. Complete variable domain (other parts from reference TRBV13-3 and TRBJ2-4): EAAVTQSPRSKVAVTGGKVTLSCHQTNNHDYMYWYRQDTGHGLRLIHYSYVADSTEKGDIPDGYKASRPSQENFSLILELASLSQTAVYFCASSDRDSGNTLYFGAGTRLSVL.

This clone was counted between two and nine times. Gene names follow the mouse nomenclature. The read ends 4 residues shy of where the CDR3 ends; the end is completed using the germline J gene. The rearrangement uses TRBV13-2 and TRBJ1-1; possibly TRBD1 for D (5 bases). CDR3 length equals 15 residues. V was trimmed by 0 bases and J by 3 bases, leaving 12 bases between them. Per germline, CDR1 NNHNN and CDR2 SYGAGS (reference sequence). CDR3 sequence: CASGDARGVDTEVFF. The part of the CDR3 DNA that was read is TGTGCCAGCGGTGATGCACGAGGGGTCGACACA.

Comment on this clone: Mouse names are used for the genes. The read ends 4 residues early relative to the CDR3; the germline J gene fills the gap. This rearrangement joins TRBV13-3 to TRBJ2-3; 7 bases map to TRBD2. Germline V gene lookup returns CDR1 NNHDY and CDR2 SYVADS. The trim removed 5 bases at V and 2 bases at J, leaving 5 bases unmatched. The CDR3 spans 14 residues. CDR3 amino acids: CASRGGLFAETLYF. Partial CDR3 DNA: TGTGCCAGCAGGGGGGGACTGTTTGCAGAA.

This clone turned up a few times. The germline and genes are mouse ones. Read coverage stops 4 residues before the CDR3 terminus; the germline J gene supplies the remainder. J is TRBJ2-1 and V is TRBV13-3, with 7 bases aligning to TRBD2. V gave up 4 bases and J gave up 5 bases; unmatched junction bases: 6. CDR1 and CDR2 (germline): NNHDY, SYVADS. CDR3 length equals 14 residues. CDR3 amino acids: CASSTGGSDAEQFF. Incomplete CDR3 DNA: TGTGCCAGCAGTACGGGGGGGAGTGATGCT.

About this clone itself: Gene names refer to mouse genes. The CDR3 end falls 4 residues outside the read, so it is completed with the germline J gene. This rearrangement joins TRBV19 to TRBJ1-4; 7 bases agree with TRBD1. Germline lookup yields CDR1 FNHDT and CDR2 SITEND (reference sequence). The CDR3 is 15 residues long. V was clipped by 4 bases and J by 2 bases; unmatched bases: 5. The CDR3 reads CASSPRTGSNERLFF. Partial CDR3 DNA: TGTGCCAGCAGTCCTAGGACAGGCTCCAACGAA.

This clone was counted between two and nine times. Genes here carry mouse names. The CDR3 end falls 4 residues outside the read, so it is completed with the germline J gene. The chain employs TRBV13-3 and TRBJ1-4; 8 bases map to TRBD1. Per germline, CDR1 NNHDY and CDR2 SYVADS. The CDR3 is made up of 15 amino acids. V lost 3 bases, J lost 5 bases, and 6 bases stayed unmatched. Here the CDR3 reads CASSARQGRNERLFF. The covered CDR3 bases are TGTGCCAGCAGTGCCAGACAGGGGAGGAACGAA.

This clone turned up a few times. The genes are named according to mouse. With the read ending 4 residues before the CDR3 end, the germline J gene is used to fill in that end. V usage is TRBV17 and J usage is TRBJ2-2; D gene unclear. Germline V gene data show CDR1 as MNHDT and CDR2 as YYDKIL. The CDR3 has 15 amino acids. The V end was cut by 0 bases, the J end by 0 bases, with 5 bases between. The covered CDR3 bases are TGTGCTAGCAGTAGAGATATCACAAACACCGGG. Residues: CASSRDITNTG. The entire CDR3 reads CASSRDITNTGQLYF. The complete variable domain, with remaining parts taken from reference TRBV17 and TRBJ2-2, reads DTTVKQNPRYKLARVGKPVNLICSQTMNHDTMYWYQKKPNQAPKLLLFYYDKILNREADTFEKFQSSRPNNSFCSLYIGSAGLEYSAMYLCASSRDITNTGQLYFGEGSKLTVL.

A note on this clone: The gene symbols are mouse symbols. The covered CDR3 bases are TGCACCTGCAGTGCAGATCAAGGGACTTTCAACGAA. It specifies CTCSADQGTFNE. The entire CDR3 is CTCSADQGTFNERLFF. J is TRBJ1-4 and V is TRBV1; weak D call: TRBD1 (5 bases). Read coverage stops 4 residues before the CDR3 terminus; the germline J gene supplies the remainder. Germline CDR1 NSQYPW, CDR2 LRSPGD (reference sequence). Between the trimmed V and J ends, which lost 0 bases and 4 bases, there was a span of 12 bases. The CDR3 loop spans 16 amino acids.

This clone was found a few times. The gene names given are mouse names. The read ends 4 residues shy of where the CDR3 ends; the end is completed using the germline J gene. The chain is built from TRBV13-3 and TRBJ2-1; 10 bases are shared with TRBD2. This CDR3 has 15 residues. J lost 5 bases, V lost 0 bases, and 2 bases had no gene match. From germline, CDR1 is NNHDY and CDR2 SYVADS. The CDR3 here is CASSDGDWGDAEQFF. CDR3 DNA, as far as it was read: TGTGCCAGCAGTGATGGGGACTGGGGTGATGCT.

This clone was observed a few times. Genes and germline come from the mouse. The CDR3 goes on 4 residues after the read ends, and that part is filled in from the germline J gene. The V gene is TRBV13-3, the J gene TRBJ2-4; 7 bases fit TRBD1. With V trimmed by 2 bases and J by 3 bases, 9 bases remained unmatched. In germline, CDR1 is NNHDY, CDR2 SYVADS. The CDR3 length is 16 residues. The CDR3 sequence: CASSDRTGALQNTLYF. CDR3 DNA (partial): TGTGCCAGCAGTGACCGTACAGGGGCCCTACAAAAC. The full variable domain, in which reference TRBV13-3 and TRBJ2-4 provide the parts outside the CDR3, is EAAVTQSPRSKVAVTGGKVTLSCHQTNNHDYMYWYRQDTGHGLRLIHYSYVADSTEKGDIPDGYKASRPSQENFSLILELASLSQTAVYFCASSDRTGALQNTLYFGAGTRLSVL.

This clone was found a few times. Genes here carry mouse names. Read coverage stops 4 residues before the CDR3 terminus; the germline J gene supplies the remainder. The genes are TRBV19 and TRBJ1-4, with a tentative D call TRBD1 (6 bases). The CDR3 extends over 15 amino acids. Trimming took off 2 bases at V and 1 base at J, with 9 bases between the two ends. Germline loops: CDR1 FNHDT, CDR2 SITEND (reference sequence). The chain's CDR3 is CASSIPDSSNERLFF. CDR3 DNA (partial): TGTGCCAGCAGTATCCCGGACAGTTCCAACGAA.

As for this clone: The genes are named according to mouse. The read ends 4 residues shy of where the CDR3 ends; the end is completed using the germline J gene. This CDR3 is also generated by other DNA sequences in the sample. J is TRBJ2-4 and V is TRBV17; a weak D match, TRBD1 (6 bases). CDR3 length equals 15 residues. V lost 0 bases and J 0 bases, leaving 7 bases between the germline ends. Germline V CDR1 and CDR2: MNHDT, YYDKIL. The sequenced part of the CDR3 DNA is TGTGCTAGCAGTAGAGACAGGGGTAGTCAAAAC. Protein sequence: CASSRDRGSQN. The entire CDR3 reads CASSRDRGSQNTLYF.

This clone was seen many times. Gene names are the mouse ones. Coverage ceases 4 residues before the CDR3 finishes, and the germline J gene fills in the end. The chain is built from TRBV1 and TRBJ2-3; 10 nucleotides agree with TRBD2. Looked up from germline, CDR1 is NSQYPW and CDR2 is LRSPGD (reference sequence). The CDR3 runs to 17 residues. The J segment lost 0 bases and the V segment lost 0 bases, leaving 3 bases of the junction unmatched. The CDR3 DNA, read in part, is TGCACCTGCAGTGCAGACTGGGGGGGCGCGAGTGCAGAA. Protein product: CTCSADWGGASAE. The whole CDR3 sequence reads CTCSADWGGASAETLYF.

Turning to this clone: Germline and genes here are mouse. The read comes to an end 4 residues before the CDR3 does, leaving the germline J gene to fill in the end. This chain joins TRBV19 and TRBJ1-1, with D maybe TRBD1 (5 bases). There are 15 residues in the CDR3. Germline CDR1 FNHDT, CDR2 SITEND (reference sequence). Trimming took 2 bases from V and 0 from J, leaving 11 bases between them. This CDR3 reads CASSMDGGANTEVFF. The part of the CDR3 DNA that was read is TGTGCCAGCAGTATGGACGGGGGGGCAAACACA.